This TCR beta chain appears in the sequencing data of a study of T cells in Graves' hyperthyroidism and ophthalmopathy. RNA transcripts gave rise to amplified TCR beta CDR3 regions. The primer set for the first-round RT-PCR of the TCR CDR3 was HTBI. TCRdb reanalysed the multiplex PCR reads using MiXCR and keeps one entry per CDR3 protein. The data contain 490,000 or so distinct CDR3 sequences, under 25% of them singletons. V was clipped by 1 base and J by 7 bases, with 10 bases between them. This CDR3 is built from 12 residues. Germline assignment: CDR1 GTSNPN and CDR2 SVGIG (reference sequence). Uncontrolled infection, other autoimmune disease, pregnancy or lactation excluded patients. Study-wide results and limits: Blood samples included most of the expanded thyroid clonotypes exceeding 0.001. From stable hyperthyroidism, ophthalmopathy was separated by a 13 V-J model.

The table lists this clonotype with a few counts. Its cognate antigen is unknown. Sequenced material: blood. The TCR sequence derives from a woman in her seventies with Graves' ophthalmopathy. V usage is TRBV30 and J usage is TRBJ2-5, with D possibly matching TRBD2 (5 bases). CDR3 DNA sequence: TGTGCCTGGAGTGCAACCGGAGGGACCCAGTACTTC. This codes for CAWSATGGTQYF.